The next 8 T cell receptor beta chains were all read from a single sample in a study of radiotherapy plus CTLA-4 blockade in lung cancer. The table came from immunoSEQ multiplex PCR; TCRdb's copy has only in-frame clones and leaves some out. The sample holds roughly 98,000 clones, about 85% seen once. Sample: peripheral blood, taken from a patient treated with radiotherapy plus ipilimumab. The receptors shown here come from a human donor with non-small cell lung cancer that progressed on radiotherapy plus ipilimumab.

The CDR3 DNA sequence: TGTGCCAGCAGCTCTTGTTCCAGGGGGGGGCGTACCCCCTACTATGGCTACACCTTC. This encodes CASSSCSRGGRTPYYGYTF. This chain uses TRBV21-1 with TRBJ1-2. TRBV21-1 is designated a pseudogene. The length of the CDR3 is 19 residues.

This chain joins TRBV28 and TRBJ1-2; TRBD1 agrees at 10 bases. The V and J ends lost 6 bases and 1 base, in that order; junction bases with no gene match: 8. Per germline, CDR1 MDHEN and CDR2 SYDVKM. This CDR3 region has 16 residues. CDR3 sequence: CASSPQWDRGNYGYTF. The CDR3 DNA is TGTGCCAGCAGCCCCCAATGGGACAGGGGTAACTATGGCTACACCTTC.

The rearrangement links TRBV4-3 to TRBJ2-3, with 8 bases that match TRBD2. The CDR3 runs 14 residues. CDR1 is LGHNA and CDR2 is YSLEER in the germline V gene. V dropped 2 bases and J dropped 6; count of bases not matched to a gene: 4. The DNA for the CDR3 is TGCGCCAGCAGCCAACAACTAGCGGCGGATACGCAGTATTTT. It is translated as CASSQQLAADTQYF.

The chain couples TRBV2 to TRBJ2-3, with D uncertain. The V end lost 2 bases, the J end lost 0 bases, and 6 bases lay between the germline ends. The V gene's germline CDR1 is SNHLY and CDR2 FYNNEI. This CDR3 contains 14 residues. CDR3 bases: TGTGCCAGCAGTGAATTCTTCAGCACAGATACGCAGTATTTT. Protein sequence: CASSEFFSTDTQYF.

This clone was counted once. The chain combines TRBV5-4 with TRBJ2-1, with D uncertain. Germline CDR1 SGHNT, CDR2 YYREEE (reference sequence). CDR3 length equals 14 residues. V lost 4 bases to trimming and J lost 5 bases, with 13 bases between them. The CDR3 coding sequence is TGTGCCAGCAGCCTCCGGGCGGTTAACAATGAGCAGTTCTTC. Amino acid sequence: CASSLRAVNNEQFF.

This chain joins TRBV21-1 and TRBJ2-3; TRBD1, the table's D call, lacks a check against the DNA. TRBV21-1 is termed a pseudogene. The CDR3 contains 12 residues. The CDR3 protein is CASPQNTDTQYF. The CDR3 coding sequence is TGTGCCAGCCCACAGAACACAGATACGCAGTATTTT.

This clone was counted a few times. The CDR3: CASSPPPDRMRLFF. The CDR3 DNA is TGTGCCAGCTCACCACCCCCGGACAGGATGAGACTGTTTTTT. J is TRBJ1-4 and V is TRBV18; 7 bases line up with TRBD1. The V segment lost 0 bases and the J segment 13 bases; nucleotides outside the gene matches: 8. This CDR3 spans 14 amino acids. Germline assignment: CDR1 KGHSH and CDR2 LQKENI.

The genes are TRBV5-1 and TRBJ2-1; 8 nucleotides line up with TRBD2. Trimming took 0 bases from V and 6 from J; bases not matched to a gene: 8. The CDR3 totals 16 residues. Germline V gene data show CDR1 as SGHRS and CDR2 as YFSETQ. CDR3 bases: TGCGCCAGCAGCTTGGCCTCGGGCAGCGGGAGCAATGAGCAGTTCTTC. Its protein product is CASSLASGSGSNEQFF.